This T cell receptor beta chain was identified in a study of cytomegalovirus exposure and HLA in healthy donors. The CDR3 extends over 17 amino acids. In germline, CDR1 is MNHEY, CDR2 SMNVEV (reference sequence). The J segment lost 0 bases and the V segment lost 7 bases, leaving 7 bases of the junction unmatched. To note about this clone: Its matching antigen is unknown.

Study outcomes and limitations: Within an earlier analysis, most TCR beta V segments proved productive either about 90% or about 30% of the time. Overall, roughly 160 TCR beta chains were annotated as cytomegalovirus-associated. When a later analysis compared HLA-associated TCR beta chains with equally common others, the HLA-associated chains turned out to be more clonally expanded and to have lower generation probabilities.

Primers: 60 Vbeta forward and 13 Jbeta reverse. Produced via immunoSEQ multiplex PCR; TCRdb's table is partial and in-frame only. The data hold 150,000 to 200,000 clones, with approximately 78% observed a single time. The sample taken for sequencing was PBMCs. The receptor comes from a girl aged 2-15 years in good health and CMV-seropositive. The V gene is TRBV27, the J gene TRBJ2-6, with TRBD1 matching over 9 bases. The CDR3 DNA reads as TGTGCCAGCACCGGACAGGGGCTTAGCTCTGGGGCCAACGTCCTGACTTTC. Translation gives CASTGQGLSSGANVLTF.